The clone carrying this TCR beta chain was seen once. This specimen belongs to a study of T cell responses to AZD1222 COVID-19 vaccine. Here immunoSEQ multiplex PCR was the method, and the copy in TCRdb shows in-frame clones only, minus some. The table includes fewer than 90,000 clones, roughly 88% detected once. Per germline, CDR1 MNHEY and CDR2 SVGAGI. V was pared by 5 bases and J by 6 bases, with 13 bases between. The CDR3 is made up of 14 amino acids. The receptor comes from an adult in good health. The specimen comprised peripheral blood, sampled on day 0 of AZD1222 vaccination. The chain joins TRBV6-5 to TRBJ2-2, with TRBD2 as a possible D gene (6 bases). The CDR3 DNA follows: TGTGCCAGCAGTCAAAACCGGGACTCCGGGGAGCTGTTTTTT. It codes for CASSQNRDSGELFF.